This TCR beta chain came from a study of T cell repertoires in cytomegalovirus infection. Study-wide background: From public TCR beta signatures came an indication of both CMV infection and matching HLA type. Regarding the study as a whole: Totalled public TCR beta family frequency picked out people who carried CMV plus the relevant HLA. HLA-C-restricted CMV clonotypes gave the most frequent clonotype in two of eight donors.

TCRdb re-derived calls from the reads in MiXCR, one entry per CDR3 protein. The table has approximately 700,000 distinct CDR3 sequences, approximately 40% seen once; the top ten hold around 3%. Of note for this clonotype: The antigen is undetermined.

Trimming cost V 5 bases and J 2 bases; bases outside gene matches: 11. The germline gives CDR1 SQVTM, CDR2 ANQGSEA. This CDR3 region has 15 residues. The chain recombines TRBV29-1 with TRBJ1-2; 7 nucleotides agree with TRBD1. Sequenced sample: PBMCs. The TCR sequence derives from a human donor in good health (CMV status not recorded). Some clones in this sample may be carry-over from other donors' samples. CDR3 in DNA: TGCAGCGTTAAGTTCCGGGGACAGACAAACTATGGCTACACCTTC. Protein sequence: CSVKFRGQTNYGYTF.